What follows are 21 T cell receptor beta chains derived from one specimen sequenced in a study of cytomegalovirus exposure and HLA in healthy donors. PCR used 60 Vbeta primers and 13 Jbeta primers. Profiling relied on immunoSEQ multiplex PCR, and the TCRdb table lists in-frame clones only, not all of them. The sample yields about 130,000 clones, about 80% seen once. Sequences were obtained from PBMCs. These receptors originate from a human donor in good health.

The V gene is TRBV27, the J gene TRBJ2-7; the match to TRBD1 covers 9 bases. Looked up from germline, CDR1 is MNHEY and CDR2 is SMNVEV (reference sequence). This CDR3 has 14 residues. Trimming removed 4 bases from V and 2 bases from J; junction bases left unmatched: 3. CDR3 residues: CASSWGQGPYEQYF. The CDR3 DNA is TGTGCCAGCAGTTGGGGACAGGGCCCCTACGAGCAGTACTTC.

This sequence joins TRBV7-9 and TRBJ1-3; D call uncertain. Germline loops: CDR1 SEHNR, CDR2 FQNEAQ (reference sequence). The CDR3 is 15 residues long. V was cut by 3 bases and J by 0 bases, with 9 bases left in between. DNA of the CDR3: TGTGCCAGCAGCTTCCAGGCTCTCTCTGGAAACACCATATATTTT. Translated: CASSFQALSGNTIYF.

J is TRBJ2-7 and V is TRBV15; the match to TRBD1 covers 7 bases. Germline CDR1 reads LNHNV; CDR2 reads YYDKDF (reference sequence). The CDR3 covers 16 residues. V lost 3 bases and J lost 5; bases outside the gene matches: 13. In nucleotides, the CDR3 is TGTGCCACCAGCAGGGGAGCAGGGGGAACTGTCCACGAGCAGTACTTC. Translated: CATSRGAGGTVHEQYF.

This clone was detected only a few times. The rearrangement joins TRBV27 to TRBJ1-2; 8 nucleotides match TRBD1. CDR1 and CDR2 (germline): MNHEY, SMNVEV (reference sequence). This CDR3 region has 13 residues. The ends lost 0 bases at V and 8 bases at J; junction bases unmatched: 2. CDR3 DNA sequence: TGTGCCAGCAGTTTATCCAGGGGGCAAGGCTACACCTTC. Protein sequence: CASSLSRGQGYTF.

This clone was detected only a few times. DNA of the CDR3: TGTGCCAGCAGCTTTTGGGACAGGGCCAACGAGCAGTACTTC. Residues: CASSFWDRANEQYF. This sequence joins TRBV5-5 and TRBJ2-7; 9 bases match TRBD1. The germline gives CDR1 SGHKS, CDR2 YYEKEE (reference sequence). The CDR3 runs to 14 residues. J gave up 5 bases and V 2 bases, and 5 bases lay outside the gene matches.

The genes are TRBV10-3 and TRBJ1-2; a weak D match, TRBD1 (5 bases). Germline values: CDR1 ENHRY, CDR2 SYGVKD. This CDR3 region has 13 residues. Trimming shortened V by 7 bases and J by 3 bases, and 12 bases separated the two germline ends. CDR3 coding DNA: TGTGCCATCACGGGTACACAGGACTATGGCTACACCTTC. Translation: CAITGTQDYGYTF.

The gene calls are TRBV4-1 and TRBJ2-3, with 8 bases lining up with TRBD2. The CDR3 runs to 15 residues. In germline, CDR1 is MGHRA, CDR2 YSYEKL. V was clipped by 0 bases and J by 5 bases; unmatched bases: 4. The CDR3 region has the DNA TGCGCCAGCAGCCAAGATCCGGGGGGGCAAGATACGCAGTATTTT. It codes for CASSQDPGGQDTQYF.

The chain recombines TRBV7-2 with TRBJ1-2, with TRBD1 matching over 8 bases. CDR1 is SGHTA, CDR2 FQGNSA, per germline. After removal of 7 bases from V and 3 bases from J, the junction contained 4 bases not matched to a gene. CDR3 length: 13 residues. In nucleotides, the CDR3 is TGTGCCAGCAACCTACAGGGGGACTATGGCTACACCTTC. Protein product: CASNLQGDYGYTF.

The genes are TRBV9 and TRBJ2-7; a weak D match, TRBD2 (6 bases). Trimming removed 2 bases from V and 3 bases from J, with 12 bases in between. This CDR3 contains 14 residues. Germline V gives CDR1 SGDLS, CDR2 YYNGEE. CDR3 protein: CASSVGLEGYEQYF. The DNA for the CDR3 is TGTGCCAGCAGCGTCGGTTTGGAGGGCTACGAGCAGTACTTC.

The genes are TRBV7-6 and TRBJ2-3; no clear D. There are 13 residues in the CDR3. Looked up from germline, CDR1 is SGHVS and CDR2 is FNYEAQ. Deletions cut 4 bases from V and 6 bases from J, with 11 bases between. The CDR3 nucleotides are TGTGCCAGCAGCTCGCTAGTTAGGGATACGCAGTATTTT. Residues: CASSSLVRDTQYF.

The CDR3 DNA is TGTGCCAGCAGCTCCCTTCCCTCTGGAAACACCATATATTTT. This translates into CASSSLPSGNTIYF. The chain combines TRBV7-6 with TRBJ1-3; unclear D gene. V was pared by 4 bases and J by 0 bases, with 7 bases between. The CDR3 is made up of 14 amino acids. Germline CDR1 reads SGHVS; CDR2 reads FNYEAQ. Variable domain in full (rest from reference TRBV7-6 and TRBJ1-3): GAGVSQSPRYKVTKRGQDVALRCDPISGHVSLYWYRQALGQGPEFLTYFNYEAQQDKSGLPNDRFSAERPEGSISTLTIQRTEQRDSAMYRCASSSLPSGNTIYFGEGSWLTVV.

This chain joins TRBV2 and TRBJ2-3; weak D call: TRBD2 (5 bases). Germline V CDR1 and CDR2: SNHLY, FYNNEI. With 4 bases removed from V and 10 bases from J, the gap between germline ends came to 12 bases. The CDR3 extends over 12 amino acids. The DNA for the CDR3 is TGTGCCAGCAGTGGGGAGCTAGTGGCGCAGTATTTT. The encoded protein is CASSGELVAQYF.

CDR3 residues: CASSPRVFYEQYF. The CDR3 nucleotides read TGTGCCAGCAGCCCCAGGGTTTTCTACGAGCAGTACTTC. The chain couples TRBV27 to TRBJ2-7; weak D call: TRBD1 (5 bases). Germline lookup yields CDR1 MNHEY and CDR2 SMNVEV (reference sequence). Trimming stripped 6 bases from V and 3 bases from J, with 12 bases between. The CDR3 has 13 residues.

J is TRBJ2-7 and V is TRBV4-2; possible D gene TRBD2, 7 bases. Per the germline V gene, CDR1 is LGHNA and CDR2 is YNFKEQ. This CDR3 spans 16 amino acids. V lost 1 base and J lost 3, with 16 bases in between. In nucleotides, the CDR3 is TGTGCCAGCAGCCAAGCTGCGGGGGCTGGGGGCTACGAGCAGTACTTC. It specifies CASSQAAGAGGYEQYF.

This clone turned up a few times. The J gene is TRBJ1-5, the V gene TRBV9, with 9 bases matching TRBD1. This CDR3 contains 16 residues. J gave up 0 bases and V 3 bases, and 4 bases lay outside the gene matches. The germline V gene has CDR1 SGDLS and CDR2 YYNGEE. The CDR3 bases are TGTGCCAGCAGCGGGGGGGACAGGGCTAGCAATCAGCCCCAGCATTTT. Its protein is CASSGGDRASNQPQHF.

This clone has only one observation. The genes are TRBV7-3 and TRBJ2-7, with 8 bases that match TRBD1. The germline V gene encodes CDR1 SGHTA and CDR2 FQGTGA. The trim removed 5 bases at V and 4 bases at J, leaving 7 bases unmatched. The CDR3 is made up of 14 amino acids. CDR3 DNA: TGTGCCAGCAGCCCACAGGGGGGCGCGTACGAGCAGTACTTC. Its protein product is CASSPQGGAYEQYF. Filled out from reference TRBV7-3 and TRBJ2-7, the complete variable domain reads GAGVSQTPSNKVTEKGKYVELRCDPISGHTALYWYRQSLGQGPEFLIYFQGTGAADDSGLPNDRFFAVRPEGSVSTLKIQRTERGDSAVYLCASSPQGGAYEQYFGPGTRLTVT.

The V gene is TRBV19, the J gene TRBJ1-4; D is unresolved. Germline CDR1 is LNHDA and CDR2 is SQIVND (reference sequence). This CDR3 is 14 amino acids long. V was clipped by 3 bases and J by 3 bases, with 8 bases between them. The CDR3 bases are TGTGCCAGTAGTATGGTCAGTCCTAATGAAAAACTGTTTTTT. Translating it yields CASSMVSPNEKLFF.

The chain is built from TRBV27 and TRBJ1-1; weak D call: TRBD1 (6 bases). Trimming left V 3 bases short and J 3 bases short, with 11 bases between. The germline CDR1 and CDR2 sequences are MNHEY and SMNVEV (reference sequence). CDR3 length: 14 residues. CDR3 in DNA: TGTGCCAGCAGTTTCGGGGACATATACACTGAAGCTTTCTTT. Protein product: CASSFGDIYTEAFF.

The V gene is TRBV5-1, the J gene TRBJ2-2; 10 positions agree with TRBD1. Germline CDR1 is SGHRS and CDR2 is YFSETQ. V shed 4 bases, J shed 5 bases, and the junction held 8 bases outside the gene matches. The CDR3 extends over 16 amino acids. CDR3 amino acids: CASSGSGTGVTGELFF. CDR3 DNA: TGCGCCAGCAGCGGATCCGGGACAGGGGTAACCGGGGAGCTGTTTTTT.

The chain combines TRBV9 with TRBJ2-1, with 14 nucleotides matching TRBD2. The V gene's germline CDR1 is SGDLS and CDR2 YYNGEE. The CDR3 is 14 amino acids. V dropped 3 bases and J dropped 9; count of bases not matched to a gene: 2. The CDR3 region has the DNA TGTGCCAGCAGCGGGGGACTAGCGGGAGTTGAGCAGTTCTTC. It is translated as CASSGGLAGVEQFF. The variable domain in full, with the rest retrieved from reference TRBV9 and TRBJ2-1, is DSGVTQTPKHLITATGQRVTLRCSPRSGDLSVYWYQQSLDQGLQFLIQYYNGEERAKGNILERFSAQQFPDLHSELNLSSLELGDSALYFCASSGGLAGVEQFFGPGTRLTVL.

CDR3 amino acids: CASSFGQGLNHEQYF. In nucleotides, the CDR3 is TGCGCCAGCAGCTTCGGACAGGGGCTAAACCACGAGCAGTACTTC. V and J are TRBV5-1 and TRBJ2-7; 9 positions match TRBD1. The ends lost 2 bases at V and 5 bases at J; junction bases unmatched: 8. The CDR3 covers 15 residues. CDR1 SGHRS and CDR2 YFSETQ come from the germline V gene.